These 20 T cell receptor beta chains originate from one sample sequenced in a study of blood T cell repertoires in COVID-19. Assay: immunoSEQ multiplex PCR; the TCRdb copy retains only in-frame clones and omits some. The repertoire holds 59,000 or so clones, with 79% as singletons. Input material: peripheral blood. All receptors come from a man aged 55 to 70 with acute or convalescent COVID-19.

The table lists this clone with a count of one. The chain uses TRBV28 and TRBJ2-7; 7 nucleotides match TRBD1. The V and J ends lost 7 bases and 4 bases, in that order; junction bases with no gene match: 7. The CDR3 contains 13 residues. CDR1 is MDHEN and CDR2 is SYDVKM in the germline V gene. The CDR3 DNA sequence: TGTGCCAGCACTCAGGGGGACCTTTACGAGCAGTACTTC. This sequence encodes CASTQGDLYEQYF.

This clone was counted a single time. The rearrangement uses TRBV14 and TRBJ2-7; 10 bases line up with TRBD1. This CDR3 contains 15 residues. Germline V gene sequence: CDR1 SGHDN, CDR2 FVKESK. The V and J ends lost 3 bases and 0 bases, in that order; junction bases with no gene match: 2. The CDR3 coding sequence is TGTGCCAGCAGCCAGGGACAGGGGATCTCCTACGAGCAGTACTTC. It translates to CASSQGQGISYEQYF. Complete variable domain (other parts from reference TRBV14 and TRBJ2-7): EAGVTQFPSHSVIEKGQTVTLRCDPISGHDNLYWYRRVMGKEIKFLLHFVKESKQDESGMPNNRFLAERTGGTYSTLKVQPAELEDSGVYFCASSQGQGISYEQYFGPGTRLTVT.

This clone was found once. The rearrangement uses TRBV7-9 and TRBJ1-2; D is possibly TRBD1 (5 bases). Deletions cut 5 bases from V and 8 bases from J, with 27 bases between. The CDR3 runs to 17 residues. Germline-derived CDR1 and CDR2 are SEHNR and FQNEAQ (reference sequence). CDR3 amino acids: CASSPILGPLSLGGYTF. The CDR3 region has the DNA TGTGCCAGCAGCCCAATCCTGGGGCCCCTTAGTCTCGGGGGCTACACCTTC.

The chain couples TRBV10-1 to TRBJ1-1; no clear D. V was trimmed by 1 base and J by 5 bases, leaving 11 bases between them. Germline assignment: CDR1 WNHNN and CDR2 SYGVQD (reference sequence). The CDR3 is 14 residues long. CDR3: CASSEFGGMTEAFF. DNA of the CDR3: TGCGCCAGCAGTGAGTTCGGAGGGATGACTGAAGCTTTCTTT.

V gene TRBV4-1 combines with J gene TRBJ1-1; maybe TRBD1 (5 bases). The V end was cut by 7 bases, the J end by 1 base, with 22 bases between. Germline assignment: CDR1 MGHRA and CDR2 YSYEKL. The CDR3 is made up of 17 amino acids. This chain's CDR3 is CASTGGRVTAGNTEAFF. The CDR3 DNA reads as TGCGCCAGCACCGGGGGTAGGGTGACAGCTGGGAACACTGAAGCTTTCTTT.

The chain employs TRBV5-4 and TRBJ1-6; the match to TRBD1 covers 10 bases. The J segment lost 10 bases and the V segment lost 2 bases, leaving 6 bases of the junction unmatched. Germline CDR1 and CDR2: SGHNT and YYREEE (reference sequence). The length of the CDR3 is 15 residues. CDR3 region: CASSLAGTGASPLHF. CDR3 coding DNA: TGTGCCAGCAGCTTAGCCGGGACAGGGGCCTCACCCCTCCACTTT.

V usage is TRBV12-5 and J usage is TRBJ1-1, with 8 bases matching TRBD1. Germline CDR1 and CDR2: LGHNT and FRNRAP. The CDR3 has 15 residues. The V gene end was trimmed by 6 bases and the J gene end by 5 bases; junction bases not matched to a gene: 11. The CDR3 DNA follows: TGTGCTAGTGGGAACGACAGGGGAAGTGGGACTGAAGCTTTCTTT. This sequence encodes CASGNDRGSGTEAFF.

This clone was observed once. At the DNA level, this CDR3 is encoded by other sequences in the same sample as well. The chain has TRBV12-3 or TRBV12-4 and TRBJ1-1, with 7 nucleotides matching TRBD1. There are 13 residues in the CDR3. V was pared by 5 bases and J by 5 bases, with 5 bases of the junction left unmatched. CDR3 in DNA: TGTGCCAGCAGTCGACAGGGAGGAACTGAAGCTTTCTTT. It encodes CASSRQGGTEAFF.

V and J are TRBV10-3 and TRBJ2-7, with D uncertain. The CDR3 totals 13 residues. Germline loops: CDR1 ENHRY, CDR2 SYGVKD. Trimming removed 4 bases at V and 3 bases at J, with 10 bases between. The CDR3, as DNA: TGTGCCATCAGTGCTGACTTTCGCTACGAGCAGTACTTC. Protein product: CAISADFRYEQYF.

This chain joins TRBV30 and TRBJ1-5, with TRBD1 identical over 8 bases. Germline CDR1 GTSNPN, CDR2 SVGIG (reference sequence). The CDR3 covers 16 residues. The trim removed 1 base at V and 0 bases at J, leaving 5 bases unmatched. The CDR3: CAWSDGTGFSNQPQHF. The CDR3 DNA reads as TGTGCCTGGAGTGACGGGACAGGCTTTAGCAATCAGCCCCAGCATTTT. The full variable domain, its missing parts supplied by reference TRBV30 and TRBJ1-5, is SQTIHQWPATLVQPVGSPLSLECTVEGTSNPNLYWYRQAAGRGLQLLFYSVGIGQISSEVPQNLSASRPQDRQFILSSKKLLLSDSGFYLCAWSDGTGFSNQPQHFGDGTRLSIL.

The chain links TRBV18 to TRBJ2-7, with D perhaps matching TRBD2 (5 bases). V shed 2 bases and J shed 3 bases, with 5 bases lying between them. There are 12 residues in the CDR3. Germline CDR1 is KGHSH and CDR2 is LQKENI. In DNA, the CDR3 is TGTGCCAGCTCACCAGCGGGCTACGAGCAGTACTTC. Encoded protein: CASSPAGYEQYF.

J is TRBJ1-4 and V is TRBV9; D uncertain. Germline assignment: CDR1 SGDLS and CDR2 YYNGEE. V dropped 4 bases and J dropped 4 bases, with 17 bases sitting between them. This CDR3 comprises 16 residues. CDR3 region: CASSPLGGIRNEKLFF. As DNA, the CDR3 is TGTGCCAGCAGCCCGCTCGGAGGTATACGTAATGAAAAACTGTTTTTT.

This clone was seen only once. The rearrangement links TRBV3-1 (or the pseudogene TRBV3-2) to TRBJ2-1; D not resolved. V was pared by 0 bases and J by 11 bases, with 11 bases between. In germline, CDR1 is LGHDT, CDR2 YNNKEL (reference sequence). This CDR3 has 13 residues. The CDR3 spells CASSQEELPQQFF. CDR3 DNA: TGTGCCAGCAGCCAAGAAGAACTTCCCCAGCAGTTCTTC.

V usage is TRBV29-1 and J usage is TRBJ2-1; TRBD1 agrees at 8 bases. With 5 bases clipped from V and 8 bases from J, the junction kept 11 bases outside the gene matches. Germline V lookup: CDR1 SQVTM, CDR2 ANQGSEA. The length of the CDR3 is 14 residues. The CDR3 coding sequence is TGCAGCGTTCATTCCACAGGGGGGAACGATGAGCAGTTCTTC. Protein sequence: CSVHSTGGNDEQFF.

The V and J genes are TRBV27 and TRBJ2-2; TRBD1 matches at 8 bases. Per germline, CDR1 MNHEY and CDR2 SMNVEV (reference sequence). This CDR3 has 14 amino acids. The V gene end was trimmed by 7 bases and the J gene end by 7 bases; junction bases not matched to a gene: 8. CDR3 loop: CASTRTGKGGELFF. CDR3 sequence (DNA): TGTGCCAGCACTAGGACAGGGAAGGGCGGGGAGCTGTTTTTT.

DNA of the CDR3: TGCAGCGTTAATACAGGGTATGGGACTGAAGCTTTCTTT. Translated, it gives CSVNTGYGTEAFF. The chain links TRBV29-1 to TRBJ1-1; D may be TRBD1 (6 bases). The V gene's germline CDR1 is SQVTM and CDR2 ANQGSEA. The CDR3 has 13 residues. The V gene lost 5 bases and the J gene lost 5 bases, with 15 bases spanning the gap.

The gene calls are TRBV9 and TRBJ1-5, with 7 bases matching TRBD1. With V trimmed by 3 bases and J by 0 bases, 6 bases remained unmatched. The CDR3 runs 16 residues. Germline V lookup: CDR1 SGDLS, CDR2 YYNGEE. The CDR3 reads CASSGGTEYSNQPQHF. The CDR3 bases are TGTGCCAGCAGCGGCGGGACAGAGTATAGCAATCAGCCCCAGCATTTT. Full variable domain (outside the CDR3, taken from reference TRBV9 and TRBJ1-5): DSGVTQTPKHLITATGQRVTLRCSPRSGDLSVYWYQQSLDQGLQFLIQYYNGEERAKGNILERFSAQQFPDLHSELNLSSLELGDSALYFCASSGGTEYSNQPQHFGDGTRLSIL.

The chain has TRBV29-1 and TRBJ2-1; tentatively, D is TRBD1 (6 bases). V was trimmed by 5 bases and J by 2 bases, leaving 13 bases between them. The germline V gene encodes CDR1 SQVTM and CDR2 ANQGSEA. The CDR3 is 14 residues long. CDR3 sequence reads: CSVCRDTAYNEQFF. CDR3 nucleotide sequence: TGCAGCGTTTGCCGGGACACCGCCTACAATGAGCAGTTCTTC.

V usage is TRBV19 and J usage is TRBJ2-7; TRBD2 matches at 7 bases. CDR1 LNHDA and CDR2 SQIVND come from the germline V gene (reference sequence). This CDR3 region has 14 residues. V shed 5 bases and J 0 bases; nucleotides not matched to a gene: 4. In nucleotides, the CDR3 is TGTGCCAGTAGTGCCGGGACTAACTCCTACGAGCAGTACTTC. This codes for CASSAGTNSYEQYF. The whole variable domain, remainder taken from reference TRBV19 and TRBJ2-7, is DGGITQSPKYLFRKEGQNVTLSCEQNLNHDAMYWYRQDPGQGLRLIYYSQIVNDFQKGDIAEGYSVSREKKESFPLTVTSAQKNPTAFYLCASSAGTNSYEQYFGPGTRLTVT.

V gene TRBV11-2 combines with J gene TRBJ1-6; the D gene is possibly TRBD1 (6 bases). Trimming took 0 bases from V and 6 from J, leaving 15 bases between them. The CDR3 is 17 amino acids. CDR1 is SGHAT and CDR2 is FQNNGV in the germline V gene. In DNA, the CDR3 is TGTGCCAGCAGCTTAGAATGGGGGGGCTCTTTTAATTCACCCCTCCACTTT. Translation gives CASSLEWGGSFNSPLHF.